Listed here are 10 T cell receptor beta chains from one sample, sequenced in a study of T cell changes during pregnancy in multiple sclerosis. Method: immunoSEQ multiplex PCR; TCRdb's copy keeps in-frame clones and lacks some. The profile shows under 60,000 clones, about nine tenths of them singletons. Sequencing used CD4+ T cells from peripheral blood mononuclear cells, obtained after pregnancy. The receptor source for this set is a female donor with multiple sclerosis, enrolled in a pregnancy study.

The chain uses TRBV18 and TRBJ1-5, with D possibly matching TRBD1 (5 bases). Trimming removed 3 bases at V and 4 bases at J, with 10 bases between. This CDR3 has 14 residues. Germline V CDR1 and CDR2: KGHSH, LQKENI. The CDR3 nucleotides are TGTGCCAGCTCACCCATGACAGAGAATCAGCCCCAGCATTTT. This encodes CASSPMTENQPQHF. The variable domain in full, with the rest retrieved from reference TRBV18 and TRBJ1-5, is NAGVMQNPRHLVRRRGQEARLRCSPMKGHSHVYWYRQLPEEGLKFMVYLQKENIIDESGMPKERFSAEFPKEGPSILRIQQVVRGDSAAYFCASSPMTENQPQHFGDGTRLSIL.

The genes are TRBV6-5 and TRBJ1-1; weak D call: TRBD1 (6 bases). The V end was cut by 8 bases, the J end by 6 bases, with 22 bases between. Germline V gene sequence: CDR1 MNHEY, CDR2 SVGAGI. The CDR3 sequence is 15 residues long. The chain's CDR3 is CASLGVSRGTAEAFF. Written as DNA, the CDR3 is TGTGCCAGCCTCGGGGTATCCAGGGGAACCGCTGAAGCTTTCTTT.

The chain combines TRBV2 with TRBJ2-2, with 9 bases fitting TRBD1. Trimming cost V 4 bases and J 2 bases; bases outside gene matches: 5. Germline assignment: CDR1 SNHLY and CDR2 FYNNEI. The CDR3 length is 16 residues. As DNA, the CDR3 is TGTGCCAGCAGTGCGAACAGGGGGCGAAACACCGGGGAGCTGTTTTTT. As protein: CASSANRGRNTGELFF.

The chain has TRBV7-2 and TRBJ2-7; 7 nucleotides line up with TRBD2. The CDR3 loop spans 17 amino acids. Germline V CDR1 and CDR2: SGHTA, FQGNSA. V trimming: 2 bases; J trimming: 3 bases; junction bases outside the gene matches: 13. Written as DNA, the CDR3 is TGTGCCAGCAGCTTAATTGCGGGGCTACGGGGGGACTACGAGCAGTACTTC. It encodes CASSLIAGLRGDYEQYF.

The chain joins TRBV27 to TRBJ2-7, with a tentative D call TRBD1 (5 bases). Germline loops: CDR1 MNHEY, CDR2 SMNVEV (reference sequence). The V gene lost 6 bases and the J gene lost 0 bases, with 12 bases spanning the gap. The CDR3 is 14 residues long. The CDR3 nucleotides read TGTGCCAGCAGGGGGCCTATAAGCTCCTACGAGCAGTACTTC. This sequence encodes CASRGPISSYEQYF.

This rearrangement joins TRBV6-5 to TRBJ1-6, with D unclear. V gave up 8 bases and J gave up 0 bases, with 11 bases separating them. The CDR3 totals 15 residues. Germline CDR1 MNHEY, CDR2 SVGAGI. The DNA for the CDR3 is TGTGCCAGCCGGTTGACTAGCTCCTATAATTCACCCCTCCACTTT. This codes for CASRLTSSYNSPLHF.

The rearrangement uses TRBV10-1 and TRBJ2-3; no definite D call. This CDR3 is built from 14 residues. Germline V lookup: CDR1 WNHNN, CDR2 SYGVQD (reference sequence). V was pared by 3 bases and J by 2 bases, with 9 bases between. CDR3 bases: TGCGCCAGCAGTGATGTGCGAGACACAGATACGCAGTATTTT. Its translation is CASSDVRDTDTQYF.

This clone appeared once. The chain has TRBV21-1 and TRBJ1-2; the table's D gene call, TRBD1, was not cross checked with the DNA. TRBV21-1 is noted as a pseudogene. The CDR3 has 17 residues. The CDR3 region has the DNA TGTGCCAGCAGCCTAGGGGCCAACCAGCCCACTAACTATGGCTACACCTTC. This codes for CASSLGANQPTNYGYTF.

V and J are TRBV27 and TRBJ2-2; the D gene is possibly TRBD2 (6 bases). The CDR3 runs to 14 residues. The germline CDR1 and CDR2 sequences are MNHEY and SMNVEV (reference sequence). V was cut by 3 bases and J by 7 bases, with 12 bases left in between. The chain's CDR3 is CASSFVGEDGELFF. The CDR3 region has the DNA TGTGCCAGCAGTTTTGTAGGGGAGGACGGGGAGCTGTTTTTT.

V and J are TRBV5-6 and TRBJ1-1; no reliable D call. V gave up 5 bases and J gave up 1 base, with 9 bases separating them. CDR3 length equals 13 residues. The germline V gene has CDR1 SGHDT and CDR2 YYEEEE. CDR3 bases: TGTGCCAGCAGTTGGGGAGAGAACACTGAAGCTTTCTTT. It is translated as CASSWGENTEAFF.